This T cell receptor (beta chain) was identified during a study of blood T cell repertoires in COVID-19. Study-level background: Spain, Italy and the United States supplied samples that represented acute and convalescent COVID-19.

The assay was immunoSEQ multiplex PCR, and TCRdb's table has in-frame clones only and misses some. There are under 300,000 clones in the sample; more than 80% occur only once, and 3% to 4% lies in the top ten. This receptor was obtained from a woman in her 40s with acute or convalescent COVID-19. The material sequenced was peripheral blood.

Written as DNA, the CDR3 is TGTGCCAGTAGCCCAGGGTTTTTAAACTATGGCTACACCTTC. Translation gives CASSPGFLNYGYTF. The genes are TRBV19 and TRBJ1-2; a weak D match, TRBD1 (5 bases). The germline V and J ends were trimmed by 6 bases and 2 bases, with 13 bases remaining between them. The germline V gene encodes CDR1 LNHDA and CDR2 SQIVND (reference sequence). The CDR3 length is 14 residues.